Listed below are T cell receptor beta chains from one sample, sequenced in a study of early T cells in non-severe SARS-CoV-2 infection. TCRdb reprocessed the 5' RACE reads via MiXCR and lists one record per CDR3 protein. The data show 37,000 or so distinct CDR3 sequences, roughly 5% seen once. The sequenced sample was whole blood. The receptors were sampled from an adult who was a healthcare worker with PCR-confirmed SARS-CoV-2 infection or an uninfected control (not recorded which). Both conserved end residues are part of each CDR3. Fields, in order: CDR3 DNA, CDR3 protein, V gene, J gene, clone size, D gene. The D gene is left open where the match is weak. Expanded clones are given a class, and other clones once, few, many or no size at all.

cdr3_nt: TGTGCCACCAGCAGATTAGCGGGAGGGCACACCGGGGAGCTGTTTTTT
cdr3_aa: CATSRLAGGHTGELFF
v_call: TRBV15
j_call: TRBJ2-2
clone_size: few
d_call: TRBD2

cdr3_nt: TGTGCCAGCAGTTACTCCGGGGGGCTAAATAATTCACCCCTCCACTTT
cdr3_aa: CASSYSGGLNNSPLHF
v_call: TRBV6-5
j_call: TRBJ1-6
clone_size: few
d_call: -

cdr3_nt: TGTGCCAGCAGTTTCACCGGGACAACCCCCGAGCAGTACTTC
cdr3_aa: CASSFTGTTPEQYF
v_call: TRBV7-9
j_call: TRBJ2-7
clone_size: many
d_call: -

cdr3_nt: TGTGCCAGCAGTCTACGACTCAGTCCCAATTCACCCCTCCACTTT
cdr3_aa: CASSLRLSPNSPLHF
v_call: TRBV6-1
j_call: TRBJ1-6
clone_size: -
d_call: -

cdr3_nt: TGCAGCGCCGGGACCCCGGGCACAGATACGCAGTATTTT
cdr3_aa: CSAGTPGTDTQYF
v_call: TRBV29-1
j_call: TRBJ2-3
clone_size: many
d_call: -

cdr3_nt: TGCAGTGCCGCGGGCGGGGGCTTCCTCTCCTACGAGCAGTACTTC
cdr3_aa: CSAAGGGFLSYEQYF
v_call: TRBV20-1
j_call: TRBJ2-7
clone_size: many
d_call: -

cdr3_nt: TGCGCCAGCAGCTTGAAGGGACAGACGAATGAAAAACTGTTTTTT
cdr3_aa: CASSLKGQTNEKLFF
v_call: TRBV5-1
j_call: TRBJ1-4
clone_size: -
d_call: TRBD1

cdr3_nt: TGTGCTAGTGGTCCGGACGGGATCAACACTGAAGCTTTCTTT
cdr3_aa: CASGPDGINTEAFF
v_call: TRBV12-5
j_call: TRBJ1-1
clone_size: many
d_call: -

cdr3_nt: TGCAGTGCCCCCGGGACTCTATGGGCCGGGGAGCTGTTTTTT
cdr3_aa: CSAPGTLWAGELFF
v_call: TRBV20-1
j_call: TRBJ2-2
clone_size: -
d_call: -

cdr3_nt: TGTGCCAGCAGTCCTATAGGCACTCGCACCATATATTTT
cdr3_aa: CASSPIGTRTIYF
v_call: TRBV28
j_call: TRBJ1-3
clone_size: many
d_call: -

cdr3_nt: TGTGCCAGCAGCTTAGATGGTACGGTCTCCTACGAGCAGTACTTC
cdr3_aa: CASSLDGTVSYEQYF
v_call: TRBV11-2
j_call: TRBJ2-7
clone_size: many
d_call: -

cdr3_nt: TGTGCCAGCAGCTTAGACAGGGGGGCCTACAATGAGCAGTTCTTC
cdr3_aa: CASSLDRGAYNEQFF
v_call: TRBV9
j_call: TRBJ2-1
clone_size: -
d_call: TRBD1

cdr3_nt: TGTGCCAGCAGTTTATGGGGAATAGCGGGGGCTAGCACAGATACGCAGTATTTT
cdr3_aa: CASSLWGIAGASTDTQYF
v_call: TRBV7-2
j_call: TRBJ2-3
clone_size: many
d_call: TRBD2

cdr3_nt: TGTGCCAGTAGGACCCAGGGGACTCAGCCCCAGCATTTT
cdr3_aa: CASRTQGTQPQHF
v_call: TRBV19
j_call: TRBJ1-5
clone_size: -
d_call: -

cdr3_nt: TGCGCCAGCAGCTTGGGGAACAGGGACGAGCAGTACTTC
cdr3_aa: CASSLGNRDEQYF
v_call: TRBV5-1
j_call: TRBJ2-7
clone_size: -
d_call: -

cdr3_nt: TGTGCCAGCAGTCAGATAGCGGGAGTGAAGTACGAGCAGTACTTC
cdr3_aa: CASSQIAGVKYEQYF
v_call: TRBV6-1
j_call: TRBJ2-7
clone_size: few
d_call: TRBD2

cdr3_nt: TGTGCCAGCAGCTTTTCCAGCCGGTTGGCGGGGGCAGATACGCAGTATTTT
cdr3_aa: CASSFSSRLAGADTQYF
v_call: TRBV11-2
j_call: TRBJ2-3
clone_size: few
d_call: TRBD2

cdr3_nt: TGTGCCAGCAGCTTAGCGTATAGCTACGAGCAGTACTTC
cdr3_aa: CASSLAYSYEQYF
v_call: TRBV7-8
j_call: TRBJ2-7
clone_size: many
d_call: -

cdr3_nt: TGTGCCAGCAGCTTAAGCGGGGGGGAAATAACCTACGAGCAGTACTTC
cdr3_aa: CASSLSGGEITYEQYF
v_call: TRBV7-2
j_call: TRBJ2-7
clone_size: many
d_call: TRBD2

cdr3_nt: TGTGCCAGCAGCTTCAGGGTGGAGACCCAGTACTTC
cdr3_aa: CASSFRVETQYF
v_call: TRBV12-3/TRBV12-4
j_call: TRBJ2-5
clone_size: many
d_call: -

cdr3_nt: TGTGCCAGCTCACAGACGAAAGGGATGGTGGATACGCAGTATTTT
cdr3_aa: CASSQTKGMVDTQYF
v_call: TRBV18
j_call: TRBJ2-3
clone_size: many
d_call: -